The present T cell receptor beta chain was sequenced within a study of T cell clonality in common variable immunodeficiency (dated by TCRdb to the mid-2010s). Standard criteria, namely reduction of serum IgG, IgA and/or IgM below the normal range together with specific antibody deficiency, were applied for the diagnosis of CVID. A total of roughly 44 subjects (15 female and 29 male; age range roughly 8 to 65 years, mean age around 41) were included in the CVID group. Both CVID patients and healthy controls were predominantly of Caucasian heritage. All CVID subjects had received replacement immunoglobulin therapy for at least one year at the time of study participation. When blood was collected, none of the CVID subjects were ill or on immunomodulatory or immunosuppressive medication. From each donor, roughly 4.5 to 8 ml of heparinized peripheral whole blood was collected. Genomic DNA from adults with common variable immune deficiency (CVID) and from healthy adult controls was the source for sequencing TCRbeta CDR3 repertoires. Diluted blood was density-centrifuged over Hypaque 1077 or Ficoll-Paque to isolate peripheral blood mononuclear cells. Unsorted mononuclear cells served as the source of genomic DNA, which was extracted either by Qiagen column purification or by a centrifugation-based method.

This clone was found many times. It lacks a known antigen. The sequence runs out 3 residues before the end of the CDR3; the remainder is reconstructed from the germline J gene. From a lookup of the germline V gene (reference sequence), CDR1 and CDR2 are PRHDT and FYEKMQ. The cysteine opens and the phenylalanine closes a CDR3 of 16 amino acids. Only the CDR3 bases that were read are kept: 39 of them, in frame from base 1. V is clipped by 5 bases and J by 2 bases, and the sequence between their germline boundaries is 13 bases long. For sequencing input, CVID and control samples contributed equivalent amounts of genomic DNA. For every sample, a 60 bp segment covering the rearranged TCRbeta CDR3 region was amplified and then sequenced. The immunoSEQ assay, a bias-corrected multiplex PCR combined with high-throughput sequencing, was used to amplify TCRbeta. As for the original processing: Each unique nucleotide sequence was treated as a clone and annotated with V, D and J genes, copy number and frequency. Sequences were labeled productive if in frame, and non-productive if out of frame or containing stop codons. Clonality was calculated from Shannon's entropy as previously described. The predicted amino acid sequences of productive clones were used to derive mean CDR3 Kyte-Doolittle hydropathy. The R hclust function was used to hierarchically cluster scaled V gene usage with Manhattan distance and complete linkage. Sharing of clones by CDR3 amino acid sequence was evaluated by resampling 12 repertoires per group over 100 rounds. The repertoires were screened for approximately 72 published EBV-specific TCRbeta sequences and a few hundred published CMV-specific TCRbeta sequences. After a couple of CVID samples that produced fewer than 10,000 sequences were dropped from the analysis, some 42 CVID repertoires remained. TCRdb took over this immuneACCESS table, retaining in-frame rearrangements with V and J assigned. Such tables are incomplete; in checked studies, under half of the missing clones stem from an unresolved V gene, and the remainder is unexplained. D and trimming were read from the DNA, whereas the V and J calls and clone size are those reported in that table. In this sample the table shows approximately 38,000 clones, and no singletons are among them. The top ten hold 5% to 6.5% of the sample.

Paper-wide results and their limitations: Fewer deletions and N-nucleotide insertions were reportedly observed in CVID TCRbeta sequences, and highly modified clones with 13 or more V deletions were reportedly absent from CVID TCRbeta sequences. Differences among patients in the CVID cohort limited the correlations between repertoire features and clinical complications. Even though DNA input was the same, control samples had an average of about 81,820 unique sequences each, compared with approximately 30,000 in CVID samples. Compared with healthy controls, CVID subjects showed increased TCRbeta clonality (t-test p = 0.018), a feature most characteristic of about a third of subjects. According to the authors, figuring out what caused the increased clonality in CVID would require sequencing the repertoires of T cell subpopulations. Fewer TCRbeta clones were shared among CVID subjects than among healthy controls (p < 0.0001).

Sequenced material: peripheral blood mononuclear cells. The clonotype originates from a human donor with common variable immunodeficiency. This chain joins TRBV13 to TRBJ2-6; the D gene cannot be named for sure. The DNA read from the CDR3 is TGTGCCAGCAGCCGCCCGACGGCGGCTGGGGCCAACGTC. This is translated as CASSRPTAAGANV. The CDR3 as a whole reads CASSRPTAAGANVLTF.